Described below is a single TCR beta chain sequence and its context. Its antigen is not yet known. Base-call qualities are not available, and no considerably larger clone is one nucleotide away. The CDR1 and CDR2 encoded by the germline V gene are SNHLY and FYNNEI. The CDR3 covers 13 residues, taking in both the cysteine and the phenylalanine. Just the 39-base CDR3 DNA is kept, in frame starting at base 1. At the junction V is shortened by 7 bases and J by 3 bases; bases outside the gene matches: 4. This entry is derived from a study of shared clonotypes between healthy human individuals (dated by TCRdb to 2019 to 2021). As for the study more broadly: Two women and a few men aged 18 to 49 years were included in the cohort. For each donor, three plates each were used for CD4 naive and CD4 memory, two plates were used for CD8 naive, and one plate was used for CD8 memory. The study deeply sequenced blood TCR repertoires of about five healthy adults to estimate repertoire size and the extent of clonotype sharing between individuals. To increase sequencing depth and limit assay-specific biases, TCR repertoire library preparation and sequencing were carried out by different laboratories using diverse techniques. Between about 0.94 and 8.9 billion PBMCs per donor were obtained by leukapheresis.

Results and caveats for the whole study, not just this receptor: Based on pairwise subsampling, the degree of clonotype sharing among donors was expected to be affected by sequencing depth. Naive subsets generally had larger estimated clonotype richness than memory subsets did. Because the study included only a small number of donors, the genetic and exposure-history diversity represented was limited. Clonotypes shared by all four sorted-subset donors showed higher generation probabilities than non-shared clonotypes. When a few donors were compared, the shared fraction of clonotypes was roughly 4.8% for naive CD4, about 4% for naive CD8, about 2.5% for memory CD4, and 0.35% to 0.4% for memory CD8. Sampling was restricted to blood, and TCR repertoires in tissues likely differ from the TCR repertoires found in blood. Incomplete sequencing was indicated by rarefaction of sorted-subset datasets, despite the large sequencing depth.

Using the deep immunoSEQ assay, TCR CDR3 regions were amplified from genomic DNA by multiplex PCR. Extracted genomic DNA from each cell subset was spread evenly across all wells of several immunoSEQ 96-well plates, with each plate serving as a replicate. For sorted subsets, about 200 ng genomic DNA, equal to about 30,000 T cell genomes, was loaded into each replicate PCR. Purified libraries were measured with a Qubit 3.0 fluorometer, size-checked on a Bioanalyzer 2100, and measured again with the KAPA Library Quantification kit. Every immunoSEQ 96-well plate was sequenced on a dedicated single-read 150-cycle Illumina NextSeq 550 flow cell. The source study handled its data this way. Because the immunoSEQ output included only junctional sequences and no quality scores, the filtering could not be the same as the filtering used for full-length reads. To assign V/J genes and CDR3, sequences were annotated using PyIR, a Python wrapper for IgBLAST v1.9, with IMGT germline references. Any read was removed if the V/J assignment was weak (E-value above 1e-6), the CDR3 was missing, or the read contained stop codons, out-of-frame junctions, or ambiguous translated residues. V3J clonotypes were defined as sequences sharing an identical inferred V gene, J gene, and CDR3 amino acid sequence. Percentage overlap between repertoires was calculated by dividing the number of shared unique clonotypes by the size of the smaller repertoire. RTK rarefaction, the Chao1 estimator, and Recon v2.1 estimates of unobserved clonotypes were used to assess repertoire richness. For all TCRbeta clonotypes obtained by the gDNA method from a few donors, generation probabilities were computed with OLGA. TCRdb stores this immuneACCESS table with in-frame sequences only. Part of the clones is absent; in the studies checked, under half of the shortfall reflects unresolved V genes, and no reason is known for the rest. V and J calls and clone size are copied from that table; D and trimming were computed from the DNA. This sample has over 2 million clones in its table, and about 95% of those were observed once. The ten largest clones capture 0.9% to 1.3% of the sample.

For the CD8 naive samples, CD45RO-negative cells were positively selected for CCR7, yielding a CD45RA+CCR7+ population from which TemRA cells were excluded. The donors were healthy, HIV-negative adults who had no recently reported acute infections or vaccinations. Only Caucasian adults living in Nashville, Tennessee, USA were represented among the donors. Blood was obtained by leukapheresis, after which PBMCs were separated by Ficoll-Histopaque density gradient centrifugation and cryopreserved in liquid nitrogen vapor phase. Analytical flow cytometry was used to check the purity and quantity of every magnetically sorted T cell population. From each sorted fraction, genomic DNA was isolated and quantified by UV absorbance on a Nanodrop 2000c.

This chain is built from TRBV2 and TRBJ2-7, with 9 central nucleotides matching TRBD1. Sequencing was done on a sample of naive CD8+ T cells sorted from blood. Explained via the paper, the cell subset or site label denotes: CD45RA+CCR7+. This receptor was identified in a man younger than 35 in good health. The CDR3 corresponds to CASIPDRGYEQYF. The DNA sequence follows: TGTGCCAGCATCCCGGACAGGGGCTACGAGCAGTACTTC.